This T cell receptor (beta chain) emerged from a study of blood T cell repertoires in COVID-19 (TCRdb year 2020). At the level of the whole study: Samples from collaborators originated in the United States, Italy and Spain and spanned both the acute and convalescent phases of COVID-19. Where available, HLA class I and class II types were taken from metadata supplied by the sample provider and were not determined by assay-based typing. Samples came from the ongoing ImmuneRACE study (first 160 participants) plus 1,254 subjects from 6 global collaborators. Nearly every sample came with metadata listing a de-identified subject ID, COVID-19 status, age in years and sex. Deeply sampled blood TCRbeta repertoires from subjects exposed to, actively infected with, or recovered from COVID-19 were included in the dataset. The material from the prospective study consisted of cDNA or gDNA derived from T cells, B-cell-depleted T cells, or PBMCs. The repertoires were released in a freely available public database intended as a resource for research on the immune response to SARS-CoV-2. Paper-wide results and their limitations: The amount of clinical and demographic metadata varied by source and participant and was provided uncurated.

Collaborating institutions collected whole blood in K2EDTA tubes following their own protocols. Collaborator samples were shipped for TCRbeta analysis as frozen whole blood, isolated PBMCs, or DNA extracted from either sample type. V has 6 bases trimmed and J has 8 bases trimmed; junction bases matching no gene number 9. The CDR3, cysteine through phenylalanine, is 14 amino acids long. CDR3 DNA is the only sequence kept; it has 42 bases, read in frame from the first base. CDR1 and CDR2 are read off the germline V gene as MDHEN and SYDVKM. A remark on this clone: Its specific antigen is unknown. No base qualities exist here, and no much larger clone lies one base off it.

The immunoSEQ Assay, a bias-controlled multiplex PCR, was used to amplify TCRbeta CDR3 regions from genomic DNA. On the study's bioinformatics: Within the assay, amplification of reference gene primers was used to estimate how many nucleated cells each sample contained. To quantify the absolute abundance of each unique TCRbeta CDR3 rearrangement, sequence reads were collapsed and filtered. For each sample, productive Simpson clonality was calculated as the square root of Simpson's diversity index across productive rearrangements. TCRdb mirrors the immuneACCESS table, restricted to in-frame sequences. Some clones are absent from its copies; in checked studies, under half trace to an unresolved V gene, and the reason for the others is unknown. The D gene and trimming were derived from the DNA, and the V and J assignments and clone size from that table. This sample comprises 80,000 to 100,000 clones, 86% of them detected only once. The ten largest clones take up about 19% of the sample.

The origin of this receptor is a woman at least 80 years old with acute or convalescent COVID-19. The rearrangement joined TRBV28 to TRBJ1-4, with 7 bases aligning to TRBD1. The sequencing sample was made of peripheral blood. CDR3 region: CASSSQGHGEKLFF. Read as DNA, the sequence is TGTGCCAGCAGCTCACAGGGGCATGGGGAAAAACTGTTTTTT.